These T cell receptor beta chains were read from a single sample in a study of cytomegalovirus exposure and HLA in healthy donors. The method was immunoSEQ multiplex PCR; TCRdb's version includes in-frame clones alone and lacks a portion of them. The sample lists some 56,000 clones, roughly 60% occurring once. Sequenced material: PBMCs. All receptors come from a human donor in good health. Each CDR3 is given with its conserved first and last residue. The D gene is left open where the match is weak. Clone size is shown for a subset of rows, as once, few, many or a class of expanded clone.

D gene,clone size,J gene,V gene,CDR3 DNA,CDR3 protein
NA,NA,TRBJ1-6,TRBV6-5,TGTGCCAGCAAAGGGGGTAATGCCTATAATTCACCCCTCCACTTT,CASKGGNAYNSPLHF
TRBD1,few,TRBJ2-6,TRBV7-2,TGTGCCACCGGAGGGACAGGGACTGCTGGGGCCAACGTCCTGACTTTC,CATGGTGTAGANVLTF
NA,NA,TRBJ1-2,TRBV6-6,TGTGCCAGCAGCTTAGGTGCGGGGGCTCCATATGGCTACACCTTC,CASSLGAGAPYGYTF
NA,NA,TRBJ2-2,TRBV7-9,TGTGCCAGCAGCTTAGTGGAGACCGGGGAGCTGTTTTTT,CASSLVETGELFF
NA,NA,TRBJ2-7,TRBV6-1,TGTGCCAGCAGTGACCTGGGGGGGCCCGCTCCCTACGAGCAGTACTTC,CASSDLGGPAPYEQYF
TRBD2,few,TRBJ2-7,TRBV19,TGTGCCAGTAGTATGGGACTAGCGGGGGCCAATTACGAGCAGTACTTC,CASSMGLAGANYEQYF
NA,once,TRBJ2-7,TRBV27,TGTGCCAGCAGTCCAATGACAGGCTACGAGCAGTACTTC,CASSPMTGYEQYF
TRBD2,NA,TRBJ2-3,TRBV25-1,TGTGCCAGCAGTGTCGGGACTAGCGGGGGAGAAGATACGCAGTATTTT,CASSVGTSGGEDTQYF
NA,few,TRBJ2-5,TRBV7-2,TGTGCCAGCAGCCCGTTTGGGGGGGGGCCAGAGACCCAGTACTTC,CASSPFGGGPETQYF
TRBD1,NA,TRBJ2-1,TRBV5-6,TGTGCCAGCAGCTTAACCCCCGGGACAGGGGCTTTCAATGAGCAGTTCTTC,CASSLTPGTGAFNEQFF
NA,NA,TRBJ2-7,TRBV4-3,TGCGCCAGCAGCCAAGAATGGGGTACAGCGGCTCACGAGCAGTACTTC,CASSQEWGTAAHEQYF
NA,few,TRBJ2-7,TRBV4-2,TGTGCCAGCAGCCAAGGTTCCCAGTCAGCGGTATACGAGCAGTACTTC,CASSQGSQSAVYEQYF
TRBD1,NA,TRBJ1-6,TRBV9,TGTGCCAGCAGCGGAGGGACAGGGGTTTACTCACCCCTCCACTTT,CASSGGTGVYSPLHF
TRBD1,NA,TRBJ1-3,TRBV30,TGTGCCTGGAGGACTCAGGGGGCTGGAAACACCATATATTTT,CAWRTQGAGNTIYF
NA,few,TRBJ2-1,TRBV5-6,TGTGCCAGCAGCTTAGAGGAGCGTGAGCAGTTCTTC,CASSLEEREQFF
NA,NA,TRBJ2-7,TRBV5-1,TGCGCCAGCAGCTTTTCCGGGGGAATAACCTACGAGCAGTACTTC,CASSFSGGITYEQYF
NA,NA,TRBJ1-4,TRBV30,TGTGCCTGGAGTGTCGGTGATGCAACTAATGAAAAACTGTTTTTT,CAWSVGDATNEKLFF
NA,few,TRBJ1-3,TRBV29-1,TGCAGCGTTGTACATGGGACAATCTCTGGAAACACCATATATTTT,CSVVHGTISGNTIYF
NA,NA,TRBJ2-1,TRBV7-9,TGTGCCAGCAGCCCTATGGGCGCAAAGCAGTTCTTC,CASSPMGAKQFF
TRBD1,NA,TRBJ2-5,TRBV9,TGTGCCAGCAGCGTAGAGGCAGGGGGCGCGATAGAGACCCAGTACTTC,CASSVEAGGAIETQYF
NA,few,TRBJ2-7,TRBV6-5,TGTGCCAGCTCACGAGGCTACGAGCAGTACTTC,CASSRGYEQYF
NA,NA,TRBJ1-1,TRBV30,TGTGCCTGGAGTTTACAGGAAAACACTGAAGCTTTCTTT,CAWSLQENTEAFF
TRBD1,NA,TRBJ1-4,TRBV5-1,TGCGCCAGCAGCCCGGGACAGGGTCCGAATGAAAAACTGTTTTTT,CASSPGQGPNEKLFF
TRBD2,NA,TRBJ2-5,TRBV5-6,TGTGCCAGCAGCTTGCCAGCGGGGGGACCGTTTCCCACGGAGACCCAGTACTTC,CASSLPAGGPFPTETQYF
NA,NA,TRBJ1-1,TRBV6-6,TGTGCCAGCAGTTACTCGTCCACAAACACTGAAGCTTTCTTT,CASSYSSTNTEAFF
NA,NA,TRBJ2-3,TRBV4-2,TGTGCCAGCAGCCCTGGGCTACCTAGCACAGATACGCAGTATTTT,CASSPGLPSTDTQYF
NA,NA,TRBJ2-2,TRBV6-1,TGTGCCAGCAGCCACAGGGAGAGCACCGGGGAGCTGTTTTTT,CASSHRESTGELFF
TRBD2,NA,TRBJ2-3,TRBV30,TGTGCCCGGGGGGGCCAAGATACGCAGTATTTT,CARGGQDTQYF
TRBD1,NA,TRBJ1-2,TRBV2,TGTGCCAGCTCGGGGGCAGGGGGGTATGGCTACACCTTC,CASSGAGGYGYTF
NA,NA,TRBJ1-5,TRBV4-2,TGTGCCAGCAGCCAAGGAGGGAGCAATCAGCCCCAGCATTTT,CASSQGGSNQPQHF
NA,NA,TRBJ1-3,TRBV7-9,TGTGCCAGCAGCCGGGGCGGGACCGGTGGAAACACCATATATTTT,CASSRGGTGGNTIYF
TRBD2,NA,TRBJ2-5,TRBV9,TGTGCCAGCAGCGTAGCGGGGGGGCCAGAGACCCAGTACTTC,CASSVAGGPETQYF
NA,NA,TRBJ2-5,TRBV23-1,TGCGCCAGCAGTCATATTTCGCCAGGGAGGAGGCGGCAAGAGACCCAGTACTTC,CASSHISPGRRRQETQYF
TRBD1,NA,TRBJ2-7,TRBV4-1,TGCGCCAGCAGCCAAGAGGGACAGCCAAGAGGGTACGAGCAGTACTTC,CASSQEGQPRGYEQYF
NA,NA,TRBJ1-1,TRBV4-1,TGCGCCAGCAGCCAAGATCGATTAAAAGTGGGGGGGGTCGGAAGCACTGAAGCTTTCTTT,CASSQDRLKVGGVGSTEAFF
NA,NA,TRBJ1-1,TRBV6-5,TGTGCCAGCAGTGACAGGCTGGGCACTGAAGCTTTCTTT,CASSDRLGTEAFF